This T cell receptor beta chain came from a study of cytomegalovirus exposure and HLA in healthy donors. The CDR3 covers 14 residues. The V gene lost 8 bases and the J gene lost 2 bases, with 15 bases spanning the gap. The V gene's germline CDR1 is SNHLY and CDR2 FYNNEI. The PCR had 60 Vbeta and 13 Jbeta primers. Data came from immunoSEQ multiplex PCR; TCRdb stores just in-frame clones and leaves some out. The sample carries some 160,000 clones, approximately 88% recorded once. Sequencing input: PBMCs. The chain carries TRBV2 and TRBJ1-2; tentatively, D is TRBD1 (6 bases). The receptor was isolated from a young woman in good health and CMV-seronegative. This CDR3 reads CASRAGRGNYGYTF. In DNA, the CDR3 is TGTGCCAGCCGTGCGGGCAGGGGCAACTATGGCTACACCTTC.